The source of this T cell receptor (beta chain) is a study of T-cell reconstitution after alpha-beta-depleted transplantation in children. This CDR3 is built from 16 residues. V shed 7 bases and J shed 7 bases, with 23 bases lying between them. Molecular barcoding with unique molecular identifiers was used for the TCRbeta library. TCRdb itself ran the PCR reads through MiXCR, one entry per CDR3 protein. This table has 150,000 to 250,000 distinct CDR3 sequences, approximately 6.8% appearing once. Notes on this clonotype: Its antigen remains unidentified.

Study results and caveats: The origin of high day-60 TCRbeta diversity in some patients lay in surviving recipient T cells and thymic progenitors. Several hundred expanded graft clones reportedly supplied alpha-beta T cells about two months after transplant. Newly produced T cells mostly provided counts and TCRbeta diversity after one year, as hyperexpanded clones declined.

This TCR came from a girl under three years old with combined immunodeficiency, due to receive a stem cell transplant. The chain employs TRBV12-3 or TRBV12-4 and TRBJ2-1; a possible D gene is TRBD2 (6 bases). The sequenced sample was PBMCs, obtained before TCRalphabeta/CD19-depleted stem cell transplant. The CDR3 reads CASNLRGVPPRNEQFF. In DNA, the CDR3 is TGTGCCAGCAATCTGCGCGGGGTCCCCCCTAGAAATGAGCAGTTCTTC.